The source of this TCR beta chain is a study of identifying expanded T cells in peripheral blood. Trimming removed 4 bases at V and 6 bases at J, with 19 bases between. This CDR3 has 15 amino acids. Germline CDR1 reads SGHRS; CDR2 reads YFSETQ. Libraries were prepared by immunoSEQ multiplex PCR; TCRdb keeps only in-frame clonotypes and omits some of them. In the table there are about 110,000 clones, 88% of which are singletons. The TCR comes from a person aged 18 to 70 in good health. Sequences were obtained from blood. V is TRBV5-1 and J is TRBJ2-5; D might be TRBD1 (6 bases). The CDR3 DNA reads TGCGCCAGCAGCCCCGCTCCGGGGCAGGGGCAGACCCAGTACTTC. Translating it yields CASSPAPGQGQTQYF.